This T cell receptor (beta chain) was sequenced in a study of T cell responses to AZD1222 COVID-19 vaccine. Regarding the study as a whole: Clonal diversity may have been underestimated, and the donors were mostly white British, with more females than males.

The repertoire was sequenced with immunoSEQ multiplex PCR; TCRdb's copy has only in-frame clones and lacks some. The table has about 150,000 clones, 91% seen once. A word on this clone: Its antigen is as yet unknown. The sample has other DNA sequences that encode this CDR3 too.

The germline V and J ends were trimmed by 6 bases and 0 bases, with 6 bases remaining between them. This CDR3 contains 13 residues. The sequence was obtained from an adult in good health. The material was peripheral blood, obtained on day 0 of AZD1222 vaccination. This chain joins TRBV12-3 or TRBV12-4 and TRBJ1-5; tentative D call: TRBD1 (5 bases). Here the CDR3 DNA reads TGTGCCAGCAGCCAGGGTAGCAATCAGCCCCAGCATTTT. This sequence encodes CASSQGSNQPQHF.